Following are 27 T cell receptor beta chains from one sample sequenced in a study of CD8+ T cells in alopecia areata. The study sorted pooled cutaneous lymph node cells by CD4, CD8alpha, NKG2D, NKG2ACE and other markers. The sequencing template was cDNA reverse transcribed from extracted RNA. The protocol was immunoSEQ multiplex PCR, while the TCRdb copy is restricted to in-frame clones and leaves out a portion. The sample was found to contain 200,000 to 300,000 clones, and every one recurs. Sequences were obtained from CD4+ T cells sorted from a lymph node. The receptors shown here come from a C3H/HeJ mouse with alopecia areata. MHC haplotype here: H2-k.

Note on this clone: Gene and germline names: mouse. Partial CDR3 DNA: TGTGCCTGGAGCTCCGGGACAACTAGTGCAGAA. This translates into CAWSSGTTSAE. The whole CDR3 protein reads CAWSSGTTSAETLYF. The chain recombines TRBV31 with TRBJ2-3; D is possibly TRBD1 (6 bases). The read ends 4 residues early relative to the CDR3; the germline J gene fills the gap. Germline V CDR1 and CDR2: GKSSPN, SITVG. The CDR3 covers 15 residues. V was clipped by 3 bases and J by 0 bases, with 13 bases between them.

The sample holds a few counts of this clone. Mouse names are used for the genes. Read sequence stops 4 residues before the CDR3 end, and the germline J gene provides the missing end. V is TRBV5 and J is TRBJ2-7; 8 nucleotides agree with TRBD2. The CDR3 loop spans 14 amino acids. Germline V gene sequence: CDR1 LGHNA, CDR2 YNLKQL (reference sequence). The CDR3 is CASSQAWGDYEQYF. The covered CDR3 bases are TGTGCCAGCAGCCAAGCCTGGGGGGATTAT.

This clone was seen a few times. The genes and germline here are from mouse. The read falls 4 residues short of the CDR3 end, and the missing part is taken from the germline J gene. This sample also contains other DNA sequences that code for the same CDR3. The chain couples TRBV31 to TRBJ2-5, with 9 bases identical to TRBD1. The CDR3 runs 13 residues. The germline gives CDR1 GKSSPN, CDR2 SITVG. Here the CDR3 reads CAWSLGTGDTQYF. The part of the CDR3 DNA that was read is TGTGCCTGGAGTCTAGGGACAGGGGAC.

The table lists this clone with a few counts. These gene names are mouse names. Coverage ceases 3 residues before the CDR3 finishes, and the germline J gene fills in the end. The J gene is TRBJ1-6, the V gene TRBV1; possibly TRBD1 for D (5 bases). TRBJ1-6 is recorded as an ORF, its role being uncertain. The CDR3 is made up of 15 amino acids. Germline V lookup: CDR1 NSQYPW, CDR2 LRSPGD (reference sequence). The V gene lost 0 bases and the J gene lost 9 bases, with 12 bases spanning the gap. CDR3: CTCSADEGRVSPLYF. The sequenced part of the CDR3 DNA is TGCACCTGCAGTGCAGATGAGGGGAGGGTTTCGCCC.

On this clone itself: Gene names and germline refer to mouse. The CDR3 end is not reached by the read, which stops 4 residues before it; the germline J gene fills it in. The chain combines TRBV19 with TRBJ2-7, with D tentatively TRBD1 (5 bases). Germline CDR1 reads FNHDT; CDR2 reads SITEND (reference sequence). CDR3 length: 12 residues. The CDR3 protein is CASSRPTDEQYF. The CDR3 bases that were read are TGTGCCAGCAGCCGGCCGACAGAT.

Note on this clone: Gene names and germline match the mouse. The read ends 3 residues early relative to the CDR3; the germline J gene fills the gap. The chain has TRBV13-2 and TRBJ1-6; 9 nucleotides agree with TRBD1. TRBJ1-6 is known as an ORF, though its function is uncertain. The J segment lost 7 bases and the V segment lost 2 bases, leaving 1 base of the junction unmatched. Germline CDR1 is NNHNN and CDR2 is SYGAGS (reference sequence). The CDR3 has 14 residues. This CDR3 is CASGEGQGNSPLYF. Partial CDR3 DNA: TGTGCCAGCGGTGAAGGACAGGGGAATTCGCCC.

This clone was found a few times. Each gene name is a mouse one. The read terminates 4 residues before the CDR3 end, so the remaining end is supplied by the germline J gene. The chain combines TRBV29 with TRBJ2-5, with TRBD1 matching over 9 bases. The germline gives CDR1 MSHET, CDR2 SYDVDS. CDR3 size: 14 residues. The CDR3 sequence is CASSSGTGRDTQYF. The sequenced part of the CDR3 DNA is TGTGCTAGCAGTTCCGGGACAGGGAGAGAC.

This clone was observed a handful of times. The gene symbols are mouse symbols. The read gets to within 3 residues of the CDR3 end, and the germline J gene fills in the rest. V gene TRBV13-3 combines with J gene TRBJ1-6; D is perhaps TRBD1 (5 bases). TRBJ1-6 is given ORF status, its function remaining uncertain. The CDR3 is 13 amino acids. The V end lost 2 bases, the J end lost 7 bases, and 7 bases lay between the germline ends. The germline V gene has CDR1 NNHDY and CDR2 SYVADS. Partial CDR3 DNA: TGTGCCAGCAGTGAATGGGGGAATTCGCCC. Protein sequence: CASSEWGNSP. The CDR3 reads in full as CASSEWGNSPLYF.

Worth noting for this clone: Genes and germline are mouse. Coverage ceases 4 residues before the CDR3 finishes, and the germline J gene fills in the end. The chain carries TRBV17 and TRBJ1-1; TRBD1 matches at 10 bases. This CDR3 is 15 amino acids long. Trimming took 1 base from V and 4 from J; bases not matched to a gene: 3. Germline V gives CDR1 MNHDT, CDR2 YYDKIL. Partial CDR3 DNA: TGTGCTAGCAGTAGAGCGGGACAGGGGTTCACA. Protein product: CASSRAGQGFT. The CDR3 in full is CASSRAGQGFTEVFF.

In its sample, this clone was seen a few times. Here the gene names and germline are mouse. CDR3 region: CASSDMRGTNYAEQFF. The sequenced part of the CDR3 DNA is TGTGCCAGCAGTGATATGAGGGGGACGAACTATGCT. This sequence joins TRBV13-3 and TRBJ2-1; maybe TRBD1 (6 bases). The read ends 4 residues before the CDR3 terminus; that terminus is restored from the germline J gene. This CDR3 is 16 amino acids long. V lost 1 base and J lost 1, with 12 bases in between. CDR1 is NNHDY, CDR2 SYVADS, per germline.

This clone was seen many times. The gene symbols are mouse symbols. The read ends 4 residues shy of where the CDR3 ends; the end is completed using the germline J gene. This rearrangement joins TRBV17 to TRBJ2-2; 10 bases are a match to TRBD1. This CDR3 has 16 residues. Germline-derived CDR1 and CDR2 are MNHDT and YYDKIL. With 2 bases clipped from V and 3 bases from J, the junction kept 3 bases outside the gene matches. Partial CDR3 DNA: TGTGCTAGCAGTAGATTCGGGACAGGGGACACCGGG. Protein product: CASSRFGTGDTG. In full, the CDR3 reads CASSRFGTGDTGQLYF.

Details on this clone: Mouse names are used for the genes. The CDR3 is cut off 4 residues early in the read; its end comes from the germline J gene. The chain carries TRBV13-3 and TRBJ2-3; 7 bases are a match to TRBD2. With V trimmed by 1 base and J by 0 bases, 2 bases remained unmatched. The CDR3 loop spans 15 amino acids. Germline loops: CDR1 NNHDY, CDR2 SYVADS. CDR3 DNA (partial): TGTGCCAGCAGTGATCATGGGGGGAGTGCAGAA. Translating gives CASSDHGGSAE. Given in full, the CDR3 is CASSDHGGSAETLYF.

This clone was seen more than once but under ten times. Gene names and germline match the mouse. The read terminates 4 residues ahead of where the CDR3 ends, so the germline J gene completes it. The chain links TRBV1 to TRBJ2-1; 8 bases match TRBD2. This CDR3 region has 16 residues. Germline values: CDR1 NSQYPW, CDR2 LRSPGD (reference sequence). The V gene end was trimmed by 0 bases and the J gene end by 1 base; junction bases not matched to a gene: 2. The CDR3 region is CTCSAESGGNYAEQFF. CDR3 DNA, as far as it was read: TGCACCTGCAGTGCAGAGTCTGGGGGGAACTATGCT.

This clone has only a few counts. Here the gene names and germline are mouse. The CDR3 end lies 4 residues beyond the end of the read and is filled in from the germline J gene. This CDR3 is also generated by other DNA sequences in the sample. This rearrangement joins TRBV19 to TRBJ2-2; 7 bases match TRBD1. V was pared by 2 bases and J by 2 bases, with 0 bases of the junction left unmatched. Germline CDR1 is FNHDT and CDR2 is SITEND (reference sequence). The CDR3 is 14 residues long. The CDR3 loop is CASSMGQNTGQLYF. The covered CDR3 bases are TGTGCCAGCAGTATGGGACAGAACACCGGG.

This clone came up a few times. Mouse names are used for the genes. The read halts 4 residues ahead of the CDR3 end, with the missing end drawn from the germline J gene. This specimen includes other DNA sequences encoding the same CDR3. The chain carries TRBV31 and TRBJ1-2; TRBD1 aligns across 7 bases. There are 14 residues in the CDR3. The V gene end was trimmed by 3 bases and the J gene end by 2 bases; junction bases not matched to a gene: 6. CDR1 and CDR2 (germline): GKSSPN, SITVG. The CDR3: CAWSPPGQNSDYTF. The DNA read from the CDR3 is TGTGCCTGGAGCCCGCCGGGACAGAACTCC.

This clone has only a few counts. The gene names given are mouse names. The CDR3 bases that were read are TGTGCCAGCAGCCAAAAGGACAGGGGGGATTCGCCC. Translation gives CASSQKDRGDSP. The entire CDR3 protein is CASSQKDRGDSPLYF. The rearrangement uses TRBV5 and TRBJ1-6, with 10 bases fitting TRBD1. With the read ending 3 residues before the CDR3 end, the germline J gene is used to fill in that end. TRBJ1-6 is given ORF status, its function remaining uncertain. The CDR3 loop spans 15 amino acids. Trimming at V came to 2 bases and at J to 8 bases, leaving 3 bases not matched to a gene. The germline V gene has CDR1 LGHNA and CDR2 YNLKQL (reference sequence).

A word on this clone: Gene names denote mouse genes. The read is 4 residues too short to cover the CDR3 end, so that end is filled in from the germline J gene. J is TRBJ1-1 and V is TRBV19; 9 bases map to TRBD1. In germline, CDR1 is FNHDT, CDR2 SITEND (reference sequence). The CDR3 extends over 15 amino acids. CDR3 in amino acids: CASSSRDREGTEVFF. The sequenced CDR3 bases are TGTGCCAGCAGTAGTCGGGACAGGGAAGGGACA.

This clone was seen many times. Gene names and germline refer to mouse. The sequenced fragment ends 4 residues before the CDR3 boundary, so the rest is inferred from the germline J gene. The V and J genes are TRBV5 and TRBJ2-7; 7 nucleotides align to TRBD1. Germline trimming cut 2 bases from V and 1 base from J; bases unmatched to any gene: 2. The CDR3 runs 14 residues. Germline assignment: CDR1 LGHNA and CDR2 YNLKQL (reference sequence). The CDR3 bases that were read are TGTGCCAGCAGCCAAACAGGGGAATCCTAT. Translation gives CASSQTGESY. The CDR3 reads in full as CASSQTGESYEQYF.

This clone was counted between two and nine times. The genes are named according to mouse. The sequenced fragment ends 4 residues before the CDR3 boundary, so the rest is inferred from the germline J gene. The V and J genes are TRBV19 and TRBJ2-7, with a possible D match to TRBD1 (6 bases). The length of the CDR3 is 14 residues. In germline, CDR1 is FNHDT, CDR2 SITEND (reference sequence). The sequenced part of the CDR3 DNA is TGTGCCAGCAGATTCCGGGGACAACGATAT. Protein product: CASRFRGQRY. The whole CDR3 protein is CASRFRGQRYEQYF.

Notes on this clone: Germline and genes: mouse. The CDR3 extends 4 residues past the end of the read, so its final part is completed from the germline J gene. V and J are TRBV5 and TRBJ1-1, with TRBD1 as a possible D gene (6 bases). The V and J ends lost 2 bases and 4 bases respectively, with 14 bases between them. The CDR3 sequence is 15 residues long. CDR1 and CDR2 from the germline V gene are LGHNA and YNLKQL (reference sequence). The sequenced part of the CDR3 DNA is TGTGCCAGCAGCCAAAAAAACAGGGTTGGCACA. Protein: CASSQKNRVGT. The whole CDR3 region reads CASSQKNRVGTEVFF.

As regards this clone: Gene names refer to mouse genes. The CDR3 goes on 4 residues after the read ends, and that part is filled in from the germline J gene. The chain carries TRBV1 and TRBJ1-2; the D is unclear. There are 12 residues in the CDR3. The germline gives CDR1 NSQYPW, CDR2 LRSPGD (reference sequence). The CDR3: CTCSAPGTDYTF. The CDR3 bases that were read are TGCACCTGCAGTGCTCCTGGAACC.

As concerns this clone: These gene names are mouse names. Read coverage stops 4 residues before the CDR3 terminus; the germline J gene supplies the remainder. Other DNA variants within this sample encode the same CDR3. The chain recombines TRBV19 with TRBJ2-2; D perhaps matches TRBD1 (6 bases). The CDR3 runs 15 residues. Per germline, CDR1 FNHDT and CDR2 SITEND (reference sequence). Trimming stripped 2 bases from V and 1 base from J, with 9 bases between. The sequenced part of the CDR3 DNA is TGTGCCAGCAGTATCAGGGGCCGAAACACCGGG. Translation: CASSIRGRNTG. The whole CDR3 protein is CASSIRGRNTGQLYF.

This clone appeared a few times. Each gene name is a mouse one. Coverage ceases 3 residues before the CDR3 finishes, and the germline J gene fills in the end. The chain combines TRBV13-2 with TRBJ1-6; D unclear. TRBJ1-6 is labeled an ORF, and its function is uncertain. In germline, CDR1 is NNHNN, CDR2 SYGAGS (reference sequence). This CDR3 is built from 15 residues. Trimming removed 3 bases at V and 0 bases at J, with 7 bases between. Partial CDR3 DNA: TGTGCCAGCGGTGCAGGCAATTCCTATAATTCGCCC. It specifies CASGAGNSYNSP. The complete CDR3 reads CASGAGNSYNSPLYF.

This clone has more than one count but fewer than ten. Gene names are mouse gene names. The read ends 4 residues before the CDR3 terminus; that terminus is restored from the germline J gene. Other DNA sequences from this sample encode an identical CDR3 as well. The rearrangement links TRBV31 to TRBJ2-7; D perhaps matches TRBD1 (5 bases). The CDR3 has 12 amino acids. In germline, CDR1 is GKSSPN, CDR2 SITVG. CDR3 sequence reads: CAWSLKGYEQYF. The sequenced part of the CDR3 DNA is TGTGCCTGGAGTCTAAAGGGGTAT.

Points on this clone: Gene names denote mouse genes. Coverage ceases 4 residues before the CDR3 finishes, and the germline J gene fills in the end. Different DNA sequences within this sample yield the same CDR3. The chain employs TRBV19 and TRBJ2-2; D gene ambiguous. Germline lookup yields CDR1 FNHDT and CDR2 SITEND (reference sequence). Trimming removed 1 base at V and 0 bases at J, with 4 bases between. CDR3 length equals 14 residues. The covered CDR3 bases are TGTGCCAGCAGTATACCAGCAAACACCGGG. Translated, it gives CASSIPANTG. The CDR3 in full is CASSIPANTGQLYF. The full variable domain, with the rest looked up from reference TRBV19 and TRBJ2-2, is GGIITQTPKFLIGQEGQKLTLKCQQNFNHDTMYWYRQDSGKGLRLIYYSITENDLQKGDLSEGYDASREKKSSFSLTVTSAQKNEMAVFLCASSIPANTGQLYFGEGSKLTVL.

A word on this clone: These gene names are mouse names. The read is 4 residues too short to cover the CDR3 end, so that end is filled in from the germline J gene. The chain links TRBV13-3 to TRBJ2-1; 9 bases line up with TRBD1. CDR1 and CDR2 (germline): NNHDY, SYVADS. This CDR3 is 13 amino acids long. The sequenced CDR3 bases are TGTGCCAGCAATAACAGGGGGCGGGCT. It translates to CASNNRGRA. The full CDR3 is CASNNRGRAEQFF.

As regards this clone: Each gene name is a mouse one. The CDR3 goes on 4 residues after the read ends, and that part is filled in from the germline J gene. Other DNA variants within this sample encode the same CDR3. The V and J genes are TRBV13-1 and TRBJ2-1; 8 bases agree with TRBD2. The germline V gene has CDR1 NSHNY and CDR2 SYGAGN. This CDR3 has 15 residues. J was trimmed by 2 bases and V by 5 bases; bases with no gene match: 6. The CDR3 loop is CASSDPGLDYAEQFF. The sequenced CDR3 bases are TGTGCCAGCAGCGATCCGGGACTGGACTATGCT.